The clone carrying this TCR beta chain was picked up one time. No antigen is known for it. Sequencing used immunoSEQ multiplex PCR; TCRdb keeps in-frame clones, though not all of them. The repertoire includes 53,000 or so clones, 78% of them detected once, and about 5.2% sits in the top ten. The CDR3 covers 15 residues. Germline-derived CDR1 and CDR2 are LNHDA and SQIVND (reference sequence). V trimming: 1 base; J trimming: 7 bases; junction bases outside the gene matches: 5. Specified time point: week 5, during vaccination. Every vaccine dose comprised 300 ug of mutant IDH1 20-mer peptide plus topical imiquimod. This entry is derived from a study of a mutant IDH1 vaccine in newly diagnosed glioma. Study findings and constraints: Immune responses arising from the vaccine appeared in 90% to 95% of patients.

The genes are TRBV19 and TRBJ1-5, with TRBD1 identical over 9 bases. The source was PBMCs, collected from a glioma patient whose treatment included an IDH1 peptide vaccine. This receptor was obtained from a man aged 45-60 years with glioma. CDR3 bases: TGTGCCAGTAGTATAGGGGGACAGGGTGGGCAGCCCCAGCATTTT. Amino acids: CASSIGGQGGQPQHF.